This T cell receptor beta chain was sequenced in a study of OX40 agonist ivuxolimab in advanced cancers. Whole-study results and caveats: Dose levels from 0.1 to 3.0 mg/kg saw CD4+ and CD8+ blood T cells expand clonally by week 6.

The method was immunoSEQ multiplex PCR; TCRdb's version includes in-frame clones alone and lacks a portion of them. The top ten clones hold roughly 5% of a sample with 100,000 or so clones, more than 80% of them seen once. In germline, CDR1 is LNHDA, CDR2 SQIVND (reference sequence). J lost 4 bases, V lost 3 bases, and 5 bases had no gene match. The CDR3 consists of 15 residues. Worth noting for this clone: Antigen specificity is unknown.

The sequenced sample was CD4+ or CD8+ T cells sorted from blood, obtained in a trial of the OX40 agonist ivuxolimab. This clonotype originated in an adult with an advanced solid tumor such as melanoma, head and neck, liver or kidney cancer. The chain combines TRBV19 with TRBJ2-7, with TRBD1 identical over 11 bases. Here the CDR3 DNA reads TGTGCCAGTAGTATTTCAGGACAGGGGGCTTACGAGCAGTACTTC. This codes for CASSISGQGAYEQYF.